This TCR beta chain appears in the sequencing data of a study of blood T cell repertoires in COVID-19. Clones were sequenced by immunoSEQ multiplex PCR, and TCRdb holds only the in-frame ones, with some missing. This sample has more than 90,000 clones; less than 75% occur once, and the top ten carry 20% to 25%. The germline V gene has CDR1 KGHDR and CDR2 SFDVKD. This CDR3 comprises 14 residues. Trimming cost V 3 bases and J 4 bases, with 10 bases left between them. The chain links TRBV24-1 to TRBJ2-3, with a tentative D call TRBD1 (6 bases). The source material was peripheral blood. The sequence was obtained from a woman aged 55-69 years in a cohort sampled during active or convalescent COVID-19. The CDR3 DNA reads as TGTGCCACCAGTGATGGGGGCCGTTCAGATACGCAGTATTTT. Encoded protein: CATSDGGRSDTQYF.